This TCR beta chain is drawn from a study of blood T cell repertoires in COVID-19. Looking at the study overall: The United States, Italy and Spain supplied acute and convalescent COVID-19 samples. The analysed material was cDNA or gDNA that came from T cells, B-cell-depleted T cells, or PBMCs.

Original handling: Amplifying reference gene primers gave estimates of nucleated cell counts. Repertoires were generated with immunoSEQ multiplex PCR, while TCRdb's copy carries only in-frame clones and drops some. The DNA was the basis for D and trimming; V, J and clone size are from that table. Here the sample spans some 240,000 clones, approximately 78% being singletons. The germline V and J ends were trimmed by 5 bases and 0 bases, with 25 bases remaining between them. This CDR3 has 20 amino acids. The germline gives CDR1 SGHTA, CDR2 FQGTGA. Sequencing was done on a sample of peripheral blood. This chain connects TRBV7-3 to TRBJ1-4, with D possibly matching TRBD1 (5 bases). The sequence was collected from a woman aged 55-70 years with active or convalescent COVID-19. The CDR3 coding sequence is TGTGCCAGCAGCAAATTCCCCCCAGTGGGCCCGGGGGCAACTAATGAAAAACTGTTTTTT. Protein: CASSKFPPVGPGATNEKLFF.